The present entry profiles one TCR beta chain with its context. This sample was included in a study of blood T cell repertoires in COVID-19. Germline V CDR1 and CDR2: LGHDT, YNNKEL (reference sequence). The CDR3 has 17 residues. Trimming removed 0 bases from V and 5 bases from J; junction bases left unmatched: 6. Here immunoSEQ multiplex PCR was the method, and the copy in TCRdb shows in-frame clones only, minus some. The table records roughly 170,000 clones, approximately 80% of them present only once. Specimen: PBMCs or T cells enriched from blood (not recorded which). The TCR comes from a woman between 50 and 59 years old who had recovered from COVID-19. This chain connects TRBV3-1 (or the pseudogene TRBV3-2) to TRBJ2-5, with 13 bases matching TRBD2. CDR3 protein: CASSQEGLAGLVETQYF. DNA for the CDR3: TGTGCCAGCAGCCAAGAGGGACTAGCGGGATTAGTTGAGACCCAGTACTTC.